This section outlines one T cell receptor (beta chain) sequence together with its context. Antigen: not known. The sample originates from a study of CD8+ T cells in alopecia areata. Study background: A regimen of oral tofacitinib, 5 to 10 mg twice daily, was given to treated patients. Tofacitinib dosing lasted 6 to 18 months, which was then followed by 6 months off drug. Study-wide results and caveats: Scalp samples also yield sequences of resident alphabeta T cells from normal skin.

Following extraction, RNA underwent reverse transcription to cDNA, which served as the sequencing template. Generated by immunoSEQ multiplex PCR, the TCRdb table keeps only in-frame clones and is missing some. In the table there are approximately 59,000 clones, about half of which are singletons. CDR1 and CDR2 (germline): SGDLS, YYNGEE. The CDR3 length is 14 residues. V lost 0 bases to trimming and J lost 3 bases, with 10 bases between them. The sample consisted of CD8+ T cells sorted from blood, taken at week 0. This receptor was identified in a human donor with alopecia areata. The chain recombines TRBV9 with TRBJ2-7; tentatively, D is TRBD2 (6 bases). CDR3 amino acids: CASSVVGGSYEQYF. Written as DNA, the CDR3 is TGTGCCAGCAGCGTAGTGGGAGGCAGCTACGAGCAGTACTTC.